The present T cell receptor (beta chain) was sequenced within a study of technical replicates of blood from a handful of donors. Germline CDR1 and CDR2: LGHNA and YNFKEQ. The V gene end was trimmed by 3 bases and the J gene end by 5 bases; junction bases not matched to a gene: 1. The CDR3 is 13 residues long. Assay: immunoSEQ multiplex PCR; the TCRdb copy retains only in-frame clones and omits some. The sample lists about 75,000 clones; approximately 97% were seen once. The specimen sequenced was T cells isolated from PBMCs. The source is a human donor in good health. V usage is TRBV4-2 and J usage is TRBJ2-7; 10 positions agree with TRBD1. This chain's CDR3 is CASSHGQGDEQYF. The DNA of the CDR3 is TGTGCCAGCAGCCACGGACAGGGGGACGAGCAGTACTTC.